This T cell receptor (beta chain) came from a study of molecular identifiers for immune sequencing clone quantification. Sorting was used to obtain naive CD8 T cells (CD8+CD4-CCR7+CD45RA+). TCRdb fed the PCR reads into MiXCR, producing one record per CDR3 protein. This sample yields 350,000 or so distinct CDR3 sequences, of which about 20% are seen a single time; approximately 0.8% belongs to the top ten. Material for sequencing was naive CD8+ T cells from blood, with Jurkat cell RNA spiked in. Subset: FACS-sorted CD8+CD4-CCR7+CD45RA+ naive T cells. The origin of this receptor is a human donor in good health. Some libraries in this study had Jurkat cell RNA spiked in.

Written as DNA, the CDR3 is TGCAGTGTCAACGGCGGCCCAGGGGGCGGCCGTTGGACTGAAGCTTTCTTT. Amino acid sequence: CSVNGGPGGGRWTEAFF. The J gene is TRBJ1-1, the V gene TRBV20-1; 8 bases map to TRBD1. Germline V gene lookup returns CDR1 DFQATT and CDR2 SNEGSKA (reference sequence). The CDR3 totals 17 residues. V lost 7 bases and J lost 5; bases outside the gene matches: 21.